This entry lists 19 T cell receptor beta chains sequenced from one sample in a study of T cell responses to AZD1222 COVID-19 vaccine. TCRdb keeps only in-frame clones here, not all; method: immunoSEQ multiplex PCR. In the table there are approximately 130,000 clones, over 90% of which are singletons. The input for sequencing was peripheral blood, taken on day 0 of AZD1222 vaccination. The source of these receptors is an adult in good health.

The chain employs TRBV11-2 and TRBJ1-2; 8 nucleotides match TRBD1. The CDR3 is 14 amino acids. Germline V lookup: CDR1 SGHAT, CDR2 FQNNGV. With 4 bases clipped from V and 1 base from J, the junction kept 2 bases outside the gene matches. CDR3: CASSSTGVNYGYTF. In DNA, the CDR3 is TGTGCCAGCAGCTCGACAGGGGTTAACTATGGCTACACCTTC.

The chain uses TRBV2 and TRBJ1-1; D perhaps matches TRBD1 (6 bases). The V end lost 5 bases, the J end lost 10 bases, and 11 bases lay between the germline ends. Germline V gene data show CDR1 as SNHLY and CDR2 as FYNNEI. The CDR3 totals 11 residues. This chain's CDR3 is CASSYREVAFF. CDR3 bases: TGTGCCAGCAGTTACAGGGAGGTAGCTTTCTTT. Combining the CDR3 with reference TRBV2 and TRBJ1-1 gives the whole variable domain EPEVTQTPSHQVTQMGQEVILRCVPISNHLYFYWYRQILGQKVEFLVSFYNNEISEKSEIFDDQFSVERPDGSNFTLKIRSTKLEDSAMYFCASSYREVAFFGQGTRLTVV.

The chain couples TRBV7-9 to TRBJ1-2; TRBD1 agrees at 7 bases. V lost 4 bases to trimming and J lost 2 bases; unmatched junction nucleotides: 7. Germline V gene lookup returns CDR1 SEHNR and CDR2 FQNEAQ (reference sequence). CDR3 length: 15 amino acids. CDR3 region: CASSSRQGPNYGYTF. The CDR3, as DNA: TGTGCCAGCAGCTCTAGACAGGGCCCCAACTATGGCTACACCTTC.

This clone occurred a few times. The chain has TRBV12-3 or TRBV12-4 and TRBJ1-2; D gene ambiguous. V was pared by 3 bases and J by 2 bases, with 7 bases between. This CDR3 is 13 amino acids long. The CDR3, as DNA: TGTGCCAGCAGTTTCTCGGTGAACTATGGCTACACCTTC. It codes for CASSFSVNYGYTF.

The chain carries TRBV9 and TRBJ1-2; D is unclear. The CDR3 extends over 15 amino acids. The ends were cut back, 0 bases at V and 4 bases at J, with 13 bases in the middle. Per germline, CDR1 SGDLS and CDR2 YYNGEE. CDR3 sequence: CASSVDGRASYGYTF. The DNA of the CDR3 is TGTGCCAGCAGCGTAGACGGTCGGGCTAGCTATGGCTACACCTTC.

The chain carries TRBV3-1 (or the pseudogene TRBV3-2) and TRBJ1-1; the D gene is possibly TRBD1 (5 bases). V was cut by 8 bases and J by 4 bases, with 11 bases left in between. Germline V gives CDR1 LGHDT, CDR2 YNNKEL (reference sequence). CDR3 length equals 12 residues. CDR3 residues: CASGGIGTEAFF. The CDR3 DNA reads as TGTGCCAGCGGGGGGATCGGCACTGAAGCTTTCTTT.

The chain uses TRBV11-2 and TRBJ1-1; a weak D match, TRBD1 (5 bases). The V and J ends lost 4 bases and 3 bases respectively, with 18 bases between them. The germline V gene has CDR1 SGHAT and CDR2 FQNNGV. CDR3 length: 16 amino acids. This CDR3 is CASSSNWGQRHTEAFF. CDR3 DNA: TGTGCCAGCAGCTCTAACTGGGGCCAGCGACACACTGAAGCTTTCTTT.

This sequence joins TRBV20-1 and TRBJ1-4; D is unclear. The V end lost 3 bases, the J end lost 8 bases, and 7 bases lay between the germline ends. The germline CDR1 and CDR2 sequences are DFQATT and SNEGSKA (reference sequence). There are 11 residues in the CDR3. CDR3 sequence (DNA): TGCAGTGCTAGTTTCCGCGAAAAACTGTTTTTT. Amino acids: CSASFREKLFF.

The chain uses TRBV10-1 and TRBJ1-1; no reliable D call. The length of the CDR3 is 14 residues. Germline-derived CDR1 and CDR2 are WNHNN and SYGVQD (reference sequence). Trimming pared 0 bases from V and 0 bases from J, leaving 5 bases between. The DNA of the CDR3 is TGCGCCAGCAGTGAGTCGAACCTGAACACTGAAGCTTTCTTT. The encoded protein is CASSESNLNTEAFF.

V usage is TRBV4-2 and J usage is TRBJ1-1; D unclear. The CDR3 consists of 14 residues. V dropped 4 bases and J dropped 1 base, with 10 bases sitting between them. Per germline, CDR1 LGHNA and CDR2 YNFKEQ. This CDR3 is CASSPNEENTEAFF. DNA for the CDR3: TGTGCCAGCAGCCCTAATGAGGAGAACACTGAAGCTTTCTTT.

This clone was found once. The J gene is TRBJ1-1, the V gene TRBV12-3 or TRBV12-4, with D uncertain. CDR3 length: 11 residues. Trimming removed 4 bases at V and 12 bases at J, with 12 bases between. The DNA for the CDR3 is TGTGCCAGCAGTTATCGGGGTCAATCTTTCTTT. It is translated as CASSYRGQSFF.

This clone was observed once. This chain links TRBV13 with TRBJ1-1; D gene ambiguous. CDR3 length: 14 residues. Germline CDR1 PRHDT, CDR2 FYEKMQ (reference sequence). Trimming stripped 1 base from V and 0 bases from J, with 6 bases between. For the CDR3, the DNA is TGTGCCAGCAGCTTAGAACGGATGAACACTGAAGCTTTCTTT. Its translation is CASSLERMNTEAFF.

CDR3 residues: CASSNQGWGYGYTF. CDR3 nucleotide sequence: TGCGCCAGCAGTAACCAAGGGTGGGGCTATGGCTACACCTTC. The chain links TRBV10-2 to TRBJ1-2; D ambiguous. V lost 5 bases and J lost 4, with 14 bases in between. Germline CDR1 and CDR2: WSHSY and SAAADI. This CDR3 has 14 residues.

The chain recombines TRBV6-5 with TRBJ1-4, with D tentatively TRBD1 (5 bases). CDR1 MNHEY and CDR2 SVGAGI come from the germline V gene. V was trimmed by 5 bases and J by 5 bases, leaving 12 bases between them. This CDR3 is 14 amino acids long. The chain's CDR3 is CASSLQGYNEKLFF. CDR3 sequence (DNA): TGTGCCAGCAGTCTTCAGGGTTACAATGAAAAACTGTTTTTT.

The chain combines TRBV14 with TRBJ1-1, with D maybe TRBD1 (5 bases). V dropped 1 base and J dropped 7 bases, with 10 bases sitting between them. This CDR3 is built from 13 residues. From germline, CDR1 is SGHDN and CDR2 FVKESK. This CDR3 is CASSQGGEIEAFF. Here the CDR3 DNA reads TGTGCCAGCAGCCAAGGGGGGGAAATTGAAGCTTTCTTT.

This chain uses TRBV6-5 with TRBJ1-3; D is unclear. The germline V gene encodes CDR1 MNHEY and CDR2 SVGAGI. CDR3 length: 15 amino acids. Trimming removed 0 bases at V and 0 bases at J, with 6 bases between. CDR3 amino acids: CASSYSGISGNTIYF. As DNA, the CDR3 is TGTGCCAGCAGTTACTCGGGGATCTCTGGAAACACCATATATTTT.

DNA for the CDR3: TGTGCCAGCAGTTTCCGGGCAGCCCCGCTTCCCGCCCGGTTTTTT. Translating gives CASSFRAAPLPARFF. J is TRBJ2-2 and V is TRBV28; D is uncertain. The CDR3 sequence is 15 residues long. Between the trimmed V and J ends, which lost 3 bases and 16 bases, there was a span of 24 bases. Germline V gives CDR1 MDHEN, CDR2 SYDVKM.

This clone was detected only a few times. V gene TRBV5-4 combines with J gene TRBJ2-7; D unclear. The V end was cut by 0 bases, the J end by 0 bases, with 7 bases between. This CDR3 contains 14 residues. Germline loops: CDR1 SGHNT, CDR2 YYREEE (reference sequence). CDR3 coding DNA: TGTGCCAGCAGCTTGGATTCGACCTCCTACGAGCAGTACTTC. Its protein is CASSLDSTSYEQYF.

This chain uses TRBV9 with TRBJ2-5; possible D gene TRBD1, 6 bases. Germline CDR1 SGDLS, CDR2 YYNGEE. CDR3 length: 14 residues. Trimming stripped 3 bases from V and 5 bases from J, with 14 bases between. The CDR3: CASSAGTTRETQYF. CDR3 bases: TGTGCCAGCAGCGCCGGGACAACCCGGGAGACCCAGTACTTC.